This TCR beta chain was found in a study of blood T cell repertoires in COVID-19. Trimming left V 1 base short and J 3 bases short, with 6 bases between. Germline V lookup: CDR1 SGHRS, CDR2 YFSETQ. The CDR3 is 13 residues long. Libraries were prepared by immunoSEQ multiplex PCR; TCRdb keeps only in-frame clonotypes and omits some of them. The sample carries about 340,000 clones, approximately 86% recorded once. Source material: peripheral blood. The chain uses TRBV5-1 and TRBJ2-3, with a tentative D call TRBD2 (5 bases). The origin of this receptor is a woman aged 60 to 75 with COVID-19, enrolled during active disease. The CDR3 region is CASSLLATDTQYF. CDR3 bases: TGCGCCAGCAGCTTGTTAGCGACAGATACGCAGTATTTT.